These 14 T cell receptor beta chains originate from one sample sequenced in a study of T cell responses to AZD1222 COVID-19 vaccine. Assay: immunoSEQ multiplex PCR; the TCRdb copy retains only in-frame clones and omits some. The sample has 150,000 to 200,000 clones; roughly 91% are singletons. The input for sequencing was peripheral blood, taken on day 0 of AZD1222 vaccination. These receptors were obtained from an adult in good health.

Details on this clone: Other nucleotide sequences from this sample produce the same CDR3. As DNA, the CDR3 is TGTGCCAGCAGCTTGCAGGGAGGGACTGAAGCTTTCTTT. Translated: CASSLQGGTEAFF. J is TRBJ1-1 and V is TRBV7-9, with a tentative D call TRBD1 (5 bases). The CDR3 totals 13 residues. The ends were cut back, 3 bases at V and 5 bases at J, with 10 bases in the middle. CDR1 is SEHNR, CDR2 FQNEAQ, per germline (reference sequence).

The rearrangement uses TRBV15 and TRBJ2-7; a weak D match, TRBD2 (5 bases). The CDR3 consists of 14 residues. The V end was cut by 0 bases, the J end by 3 bases, with 9 bases between. Per the germline V gene, CDR1 is LNHNV and CDR2 is YYDKDF (reference sequence). In nucleotides, the CDR3 is TGTGCCACCAGCAGAGAGCCGGGAAACTACGAGCAGTACTTC. It yields the protein CATSREPGNYEQYF.

The gene calls are TRBV5-1 and TRBJ2-3; D may be TRBD2 (5 bases). The CDR3 contains 16 residues. Trimming stripped 4 bases from V and 2 bases from J, with 17 bases between. Germline lookup yields CDR1 SGHRS and CDR2 YFSETQ. CDR3 nucleotide sequence: TGCGCCAGCAGCGGCGTAAGCGGAGCCCCCACAGATACGCAGTATTTT. Protein sequence: CASSGVSGAPTDTQYF.

The chain combines TRBV7-8 with TRBJ1-2; D not certain. Trimming pared 4 bases from V and 5 bases from J, leaving 17 bases between. Germline lookup yields CDR1 SGHVS and CDR2 FQNEAQ. The CDR3 runs 15 residues. Here the CDR3 DNA reads TGTGCCAGCAGCTCCCGGGTCCCAAGTGGTTATGGCTACACCTTC. Amino acids: CASSSRVPSGYGYTF. The whole variable domain, remainder taken from reference TRBV7-8 and TRBJ1-2, is GAGVSQSPRYKVAKRGQDVALRCDPISGHVSLFWYQQALGQGPEFLTYFQNEAQLDKSGLPSDRFFAERPEGSVSTLKIQRTQQEDSAVYLCASSSRVPSGYGYTFGSGTRLTVV.

The genes are TRBV4-1 and TRBJ2-3, with TRBD2 as a possible D gene (6 bases). Looked up from germline, CDR1 is MGHRA and CDR2 is YSYEKL. The CDR3 extends over 15 amino acids. The ends were cut back, 2 bases at V and 4 bases at J, with 13 bases in the middle. This chain's CDR3 is CASSQTGTLADTQYF. CDR3 nucleotides: TGCGCCAGCAGCCAAACCGGGACTTTGGCAGATACGCAGTATTTT.

This chain uses TRBV25-1 with TRBJ1-6, with D unresolved. Looked up from germline, CDR1 is MGHDK and CDR2 is SYGVNS. This CDR3 contains 15 residues. V lost 1 base and J lost 7, with 11 bases in between. Here the CDR3 reads CASSESGQGNSPLHF. CDR3 in DNA: TGTGCCAGCAGTGAATCTGGGCAAGGAAATTCACCCCTCCACTTT.

The chain has TRBV6-5 and TRBJ2-2; no clear D gene. Per the germline V gene, CDR1 is MNHEY and CDR2 is SVGAGI. This CDR3 is built from 15 residues. Trimming removed 3 bases at V and 6 bases at J, with 14 bases between. CDR3 protein: CASSYQSVGSGELFF. The DNA of the CDR3 is TGTGCCAGCAGTTATCAGAGTGTCGGCTCCGGGGAGCTGTTTTTT.

This clone was observed a handful of times. V gene TRBV9 combines with J gene TRBJ1-4, with D possibly matching TRBD1 (6 bases). Deletions cut 0 bases from V and 5 bases from J, with 11 bases between. This CDR3 contains 15 residues. Per the germline V gene, CDR1 is SGDLS and CDR2 is YYNGEE. The DNA for the CDR3 is TGTGCCAGCAGCGTAGATCCAGGGGCGAATGAAAAACTGTTTTTT. Amino acids: CASSVDPGANEKLFF.

J is TRBJ1-5 and V is TRBV3-1 (or the pseudogene TRBV3-2); no firm D call. Germline CDR1 and CDR2: LGHDT and YNNKEL (reference sequence). The CDR3 is made up of 15 amino acids. Trimming removed 3 bases from V and 0 bases from J, with 9 bases in between. The CDR3 DNA follows: TGTGCCAGCAGCCACGGAGCCCCTAGCAATCAGCCCCAGCATTTT. Its protein product is CASSHGAPSNQPQHF.

This chain joins TRBV11-2 and TRBJ1-6; a weak D match, TRBD1 (5 bases). The germline gives CDR1 SGHAT, CDR2 FQNNGV. Trimming removed 2 bases from V and 0 bases from J, with 17 bases in between. This CDR3 has 19 residues. CDR3 amino acids: CASSLNRAGTSSYNSPLHF. CDR3 DNA sequence: TGTGCCAGCAGCTTAAATCGAGCAGGGACCAGCTCCTATAATTCACCCCTCCACTTT.

This chain joins TRBV6-6 and TRBJ1-4; tentative D call: TRBD1 (5 bases). V was clipped by 6 bases and J by 7 bases, with 15 bases between them. Germline V CDR1 and CDR2: MNHNY, SVGAGI (reference sequence). The CDR3 sequence is 14 residues long. The CDR3, as DNA: TGTGCCAGCAGACTCAGGGATCGGGGTGAAAAACTGTTTTTT. Its protein is CASRLRDRGEKLFF.

V usage is TRBV6-2 or TRBV6-3 and J usage is TRBJ2-3; D ambiguous. The CDR3 is 12 residues long. V was cut by 3 bases and J by 10 bases, with 11 bases left in between. Germline values: CDR1 MNHEY, CDR2 SVGEGT. The CDR3 DNA is TGTGCCAGCAGTTATCCCCCAGCAGCGCAGTATTTT. Protein sequence: CASSYPPAAQYF.

The chain recombines TRBV21-1 with TRBJ1-6; no DNA check was done on the table's D call, TRBD1. TRBV21-1 is given as a pseudogene. The length of the CDR3 is 16 residues. The CDR3, as DNA: TGTGCCAGATTAAACAGGTTAGTGTGCTATAATTCACCCCTCCACTTT. Its translation is CARLNRLVCYNSPLHF.

This clone was counted once. This chain connects TRBV18 to TRBJ2-7; 7 bases fit TRBD1. V shed 4 bases and J 2 bases; nucleotides not matched to a gene: 8. The CDR3 totals 15 residues. Germline CDR1 and CDR2: KGHSH and LQKENI. CDR3 nucleotides: TGTGCCAGCTCACAGACCGTGACAGGGACCTACGAGCAGTACTTC. Translated: CASSQTVTGTYEQYF.